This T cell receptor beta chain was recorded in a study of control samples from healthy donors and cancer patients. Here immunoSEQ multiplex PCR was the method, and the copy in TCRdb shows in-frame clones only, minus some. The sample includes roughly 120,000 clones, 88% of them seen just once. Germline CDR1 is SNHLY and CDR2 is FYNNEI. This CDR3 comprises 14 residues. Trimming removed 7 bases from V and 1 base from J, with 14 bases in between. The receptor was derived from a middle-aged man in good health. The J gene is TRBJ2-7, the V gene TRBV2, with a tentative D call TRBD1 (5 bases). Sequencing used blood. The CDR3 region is CASIQQVYSYEQYF. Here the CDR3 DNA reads TGTGCCAGCATTCAACAGGTTTATTCCTACGAGCAGTACTTC.